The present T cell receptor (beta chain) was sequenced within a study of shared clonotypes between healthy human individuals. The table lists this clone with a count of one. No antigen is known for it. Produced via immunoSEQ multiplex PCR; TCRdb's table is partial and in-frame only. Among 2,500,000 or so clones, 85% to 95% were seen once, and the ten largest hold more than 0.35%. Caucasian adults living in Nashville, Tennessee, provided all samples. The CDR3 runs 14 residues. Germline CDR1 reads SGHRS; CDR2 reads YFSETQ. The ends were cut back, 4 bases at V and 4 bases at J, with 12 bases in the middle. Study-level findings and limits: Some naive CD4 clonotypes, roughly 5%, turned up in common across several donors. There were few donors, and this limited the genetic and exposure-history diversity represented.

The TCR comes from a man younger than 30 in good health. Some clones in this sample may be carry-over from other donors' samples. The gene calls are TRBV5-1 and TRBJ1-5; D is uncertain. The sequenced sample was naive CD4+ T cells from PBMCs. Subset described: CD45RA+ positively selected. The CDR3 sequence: CASSTGQLNQPQHF. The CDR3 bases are TGCGCCAGCAGCACCGGCCAGTTAAATCAGCCCCAGCATTTT.